The 13 T cell receptor beta chains below come from one sample, sequenced in a study of Graves' ophthalmopathy and Graves' hyperthyroidism. Scientists amplified the TCR beta CDR3 regions from RNA transcripts. An initial RT-PCR round employing HTBI primers preceded a second-round multiplex PCR. TCRdb redid the calling of the multiplex PCR reads with MiXCR, one entry per CDR3 protein. The table shows 600,000 to 950,000 distinct CDR3 sequences, with approximately 40% occurring only once. Input material: peripheral blood. The source of these receptors is an adult man with Graves' ophthalmopathy.

This clonotype has at least ten counts. The CDR3 is CASSLLLSSNEAFF. CDR3 bases: TGTGCCAGCAGCTTACTCCTAAGCTCGAATGAAGCTTTCTTT. This sequence joins TRBV7-8 and TRBJ1-1, with no clear D. The V and J ends lost 2 bases and 7 bases respectively, with 14 bases between them. Germline lookup yields CDR1 SGHVS and CDR2 FQNEAQ. This CDR3 region has 14 residues.

In the case of this clonotype: This could be a read error, since a much larger clone is one nucleotide away. This chain uses TRBV2 with TRBJ2-6; no firm D call. Per germline, CDR1 SNHLY and CDR2 FYNNEI. CDR3 size: 17 residues. V shed 8 bases and J shed 0 bases, with 17 bases lying between them. DNA for the CDR3: TGTGCCAGCCTCCCGGGCAGGTTTAGCTCTGGGGCCAACGTCCTGACTTTC. This gives the protein CASLPGRFSSGANVLTF.

A few counts support this clonotype. The CDR3 DNA sequence: TGTGCAACCAACCCGGGGCGGGAGACATACGAGCAGTACTTC. This gives the protein CATNPGRETYEQYF. The rearrangement joins TRBV2 to TRBJ2-7, with 7 bases identical to TRBD2. Per germline, CDR1 SNHLY and CDR2 FYNNEI. The CDR3 has 14 residues.

This clonotype was picked up a small number of times. This sequence joins TRBV5-4 and TRBJ2-7; tentatively, D is TRBD1 (6 bases). The germline V gene has CDR1 SGHNT and CDR2 YYREEE (reference sequence). This CDR3 spans 14 amino acids. Trimming shortened V by 2 bases and J by 7 bases, and 16 bases separated the two germline ends. CDR3 DNA sequence: TGTGCCAGCAGCTTAATCAGGGGAGCGCAAGAGCAGTACTTC. The encoded protein is CASSLIRGAQEQYF.

Concerning this clonotype: This may come from a read error, since a much larger clone is one base off. The rearrangement uses TRBV7-9 and TRBJ1-4; TRBD1 matches 7 bases. CDR1 is SEHNR and CDR2 is FQNEAQ in the germline V gene (reference sequence). V lost 5 bases, J lost 8 bases, and 8 bases stayed unmatched. CDR3 length: 14 residues. In DNA, the CDR3 is TGTGCCAGCAGCACCGGGACAGTTGGGGAAAAACTGTTTTTT. Translation gives CASSTGTVGEKLFF.

Only a few counts were recorded for this clonotype. The chain has TRBV6-5 and TRBJ1-5, with D unresolved. The V and J ends lost 7 bases and 1 base respectively, with 14 bases between them. CDR3 length equals 15 residues. Germline CDR1 MNHEY, CDR2 SVGAGI. Here the CDR3 DNA reads TGTGCCAGCATCGGGCTCCGGAGGAGCAATCAGCCCCAGCATTTT. Its protein product is CASIGLRRSNQPQHF.

The J gene is TRBJ1-3, the V gene TRBV12-3 or TRBV12-4; D is undetermined. The CDR3 spans 13 residues. V dropped 2 bases and J dropped 4 bases, with 6 bases sitting between them. CDR3 in amino acids: CASSLYEGNTIYF. The CDR3 coding sequence is TGTGCCAGCAGTTTATATGAGGGAAACACCATATATTTT.

Turning to this clonotype: This may be a read error, as it is one base from a much larger clone. This chain links TRBV24-1 with TRBJ2-7, with D perhaps matching TRBD1 or TRBD2 (6 bases each). The tail of the sequence fits TRBJ2-5 better, so the J call may be wrong. This CDR3 has 15 amino acids. Germline V CDR1 and CDR2: KGHDR, SFDVKD. This CDR3 is CATGDGGPTKETQYF. The CDR3 region has the DNA TGTGCCACCGGTGATGGGGGGCCTACAAAAGAGACCCAGTACTTC.

This chain connects TRBV4-1 to TRBJ2-5; 9 positions match TRBD1. Germline values: CDR1 MGHRA, CDR2 YSYEKL. Trimming cost V 0 bases and J 5 bases; bases outside gene matches: 10. The CDR3 loop spans 17 amino acids. This chain's CDR3 is CASSQERPGTGLETQYF. The CDR3 DNA sequence: TGCGCCAGCAGCCAAGAACGGCCCGGGACAGGGTTGGAGACCCAGTACTTC.

The table lists this clonotype with a count of one. This chain links TRBV9 with TRBJ1-4, with 7 bases lining up with TRBD1. Trimming took 6 bases from V and 4 from J; bases not matched to a gene: 3. Germline CDR1 is SGDLS and CDR2 is YYNGEE. CDR3 size: 13 residues. CDR3: CASNRGGNEKLFF. The CDR3 nucleotides are TGTGCCAGCAACAGGGGTGGTAATGAAAAACTGTTTTTT.

Of note for this clonotype: One junction end does not reproduce the germline sequence, and a read error may be involved. The CDR3 sequence is CASSYPGTGNTYEQYF. The DNA of the CDR3 is TGTGCCAGCAGTTACCCAGGGACAGGAAATACCTACGAGCAGTACTTC. The chain links TRBV24-1 to TRBJ2-7, with 8 bases fitting TRBD1. The V gene's germline CDR1 is KGHDR and CDR2 SFDVKD. The CDR3 spans 16 residues.

This clonotype was observed many times. The rearrangement links TRBV7-3 to TRBJ1-2, with D possibly being TRBD1 (5 bases). This CDR3 contains 14 residues. The V gene's germline CDR1 is SGHTA and CDR2 FQGTGA. V gave up 1 base and J gave up 8 bases, with 14 bases separating them. CDR3 sequence: CASSLKGREGGYTF. In DNA, the CDR3 is TGTGCCAGCAGCTTAAAAGGCAGGGAGGGGGGCTACACCTTC.

This chain connects TRBV4-3 to TRBJ1-2; 7 nucleotides line up with TRBD1. CDR1 LGHNA and CDR2 YSLEER come from the germline V gene. Trimming cost V 0 bases and J 2 bases; bases outside gene matches: 6. The CDR3 runs 16 residues. The CDR3 sequence is CASSQESGGVNYGYTF. The CDR3 bases are TGCGCCAGCAGCCAAGAGTCAGGGGGTGTCAACTATGGCTACACCTTC.